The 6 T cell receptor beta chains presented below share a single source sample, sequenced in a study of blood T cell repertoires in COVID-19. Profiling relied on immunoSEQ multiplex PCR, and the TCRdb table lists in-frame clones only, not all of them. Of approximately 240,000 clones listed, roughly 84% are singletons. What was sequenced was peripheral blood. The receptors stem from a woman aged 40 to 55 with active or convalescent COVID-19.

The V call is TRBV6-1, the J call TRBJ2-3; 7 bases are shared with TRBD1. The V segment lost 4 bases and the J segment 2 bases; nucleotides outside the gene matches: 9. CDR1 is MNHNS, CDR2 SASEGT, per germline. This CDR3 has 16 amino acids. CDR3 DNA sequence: TGTGCCAGCAGTGCTCGTCCGGGACAGAACACAGATACGCAGTATTTT. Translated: CASSARPGQNTDTQYF.

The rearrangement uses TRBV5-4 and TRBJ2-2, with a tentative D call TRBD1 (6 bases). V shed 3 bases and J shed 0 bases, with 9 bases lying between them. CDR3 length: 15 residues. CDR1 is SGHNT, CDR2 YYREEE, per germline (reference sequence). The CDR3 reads CASSSGASNTGELFF. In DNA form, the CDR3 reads TGTGCCAGCAGCTCAGGGGCCTCGAACACCGGGGAGCTGTTTTTT.

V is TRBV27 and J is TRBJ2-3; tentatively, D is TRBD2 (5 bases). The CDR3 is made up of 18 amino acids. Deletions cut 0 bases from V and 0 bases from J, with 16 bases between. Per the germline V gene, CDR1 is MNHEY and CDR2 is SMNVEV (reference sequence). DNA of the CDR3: TGTGCCAGCAGTTTATCGTACCCTGCGAGGGCTAGCACAGATACGCAGTATTTT. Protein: CASSLSYPARASTDTQYF.

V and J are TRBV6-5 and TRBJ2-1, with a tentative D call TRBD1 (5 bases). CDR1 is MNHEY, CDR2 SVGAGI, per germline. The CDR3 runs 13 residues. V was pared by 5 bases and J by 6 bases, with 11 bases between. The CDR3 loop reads CASSRRQGNEQFF. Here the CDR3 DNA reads TGTGCCAGCAGTAGAAGGCAGGGCAATGAGCAGTTCTTC.

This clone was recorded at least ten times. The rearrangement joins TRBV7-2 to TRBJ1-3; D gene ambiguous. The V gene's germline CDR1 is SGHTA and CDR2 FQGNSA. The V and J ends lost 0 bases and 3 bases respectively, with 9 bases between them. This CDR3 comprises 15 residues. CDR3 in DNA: TGTGCCAGCAGCTTAGCGTTAGTAGATGGAAACACCATATATTTT. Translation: CASSLALVDGNTIYF.

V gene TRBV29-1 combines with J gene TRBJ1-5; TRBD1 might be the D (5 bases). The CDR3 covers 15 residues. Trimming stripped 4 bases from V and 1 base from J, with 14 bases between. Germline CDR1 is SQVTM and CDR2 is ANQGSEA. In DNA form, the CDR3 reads TGCAGCGTTGTCTTGTCGGCAGGGAGCAATCAGCCCCAGCATTTT. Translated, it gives CSVVLSAGSNQPQHF. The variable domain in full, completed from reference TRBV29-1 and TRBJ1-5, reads SAVISQKPSRDICQRGTSLTIQCQVDSQVTMMFWYRQQPGQSLTLIATANQGSEATYESGFVIDKFPISRPNLTFSTLTVSNMSPEDSSIYLCSVVLSAGSNQPQHFGDGTRLSIL.